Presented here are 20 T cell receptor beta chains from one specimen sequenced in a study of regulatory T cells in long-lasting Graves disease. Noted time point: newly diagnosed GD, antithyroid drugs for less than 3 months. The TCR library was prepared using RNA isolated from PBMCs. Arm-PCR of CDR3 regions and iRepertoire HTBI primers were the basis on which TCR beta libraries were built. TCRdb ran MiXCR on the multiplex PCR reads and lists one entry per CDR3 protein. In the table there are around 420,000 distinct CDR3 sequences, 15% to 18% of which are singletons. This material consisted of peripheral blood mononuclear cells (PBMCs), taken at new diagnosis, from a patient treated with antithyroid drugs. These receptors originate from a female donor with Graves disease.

The CDR3 here is CASSLPGASAPGELFF. DNA of the CDR3: TGCGCCAGCAGTCTACCTGGGGCTTCAGCCCCCGGGGAGCTGTTTTTT. The chain recombines TRBV10-1 with TRBJ2-2; weak D call: TRBD1 (5 bases). Looked up from germline, CDR1 is WNHNN and CDR2 is SYGVQD (reference sequence). The CDR3 runs to 16 residues. V was trimmed by 5 bases and J by 6 bases, leaving 19 bases between them.

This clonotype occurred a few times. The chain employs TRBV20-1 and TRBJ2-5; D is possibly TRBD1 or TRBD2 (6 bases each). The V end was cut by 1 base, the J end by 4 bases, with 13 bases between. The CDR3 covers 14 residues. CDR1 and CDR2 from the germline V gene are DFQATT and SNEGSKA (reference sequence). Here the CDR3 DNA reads TGCAGTGCTAGAGTCGGCGGAGGGGGAGAGACCCAGTACTTC. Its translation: CSARVGGGGETQYF.

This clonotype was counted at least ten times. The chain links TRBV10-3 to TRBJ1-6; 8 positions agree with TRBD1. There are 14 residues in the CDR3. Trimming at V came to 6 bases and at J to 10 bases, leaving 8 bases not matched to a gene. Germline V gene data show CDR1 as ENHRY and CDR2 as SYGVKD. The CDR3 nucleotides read TGTGCCATCAGATCGTCAGGGGGCCACTCACCCCTCCACTTT. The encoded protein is CAIRSSGGHSPLHF.

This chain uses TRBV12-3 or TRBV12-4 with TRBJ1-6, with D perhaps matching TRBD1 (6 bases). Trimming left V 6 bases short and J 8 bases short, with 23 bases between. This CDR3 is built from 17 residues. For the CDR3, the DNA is TGTGCCAGCAGCCCCTCCCCAGTCCCGGGACAAGATTCACCCCTCCACTTT. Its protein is CASSPSPVPGQDSPLHF.

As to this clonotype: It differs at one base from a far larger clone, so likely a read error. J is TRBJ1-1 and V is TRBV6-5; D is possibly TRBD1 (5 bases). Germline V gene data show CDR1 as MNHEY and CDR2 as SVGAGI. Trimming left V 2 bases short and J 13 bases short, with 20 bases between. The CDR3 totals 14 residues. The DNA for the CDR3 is TGTGCCAGCAGTTACCTAGACAGCCGCCATGGAGTTTTCTTT. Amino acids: CASSYLDSRHGVFF.

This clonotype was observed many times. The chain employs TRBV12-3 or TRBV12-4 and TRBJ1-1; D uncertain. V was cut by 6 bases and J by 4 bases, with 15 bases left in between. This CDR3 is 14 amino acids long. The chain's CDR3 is CASSSVQKGTEAFF. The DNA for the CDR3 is TGTGCCAGCAGCTCAGTCCAGAAAGGCACTGAAGCTTTCTTT.

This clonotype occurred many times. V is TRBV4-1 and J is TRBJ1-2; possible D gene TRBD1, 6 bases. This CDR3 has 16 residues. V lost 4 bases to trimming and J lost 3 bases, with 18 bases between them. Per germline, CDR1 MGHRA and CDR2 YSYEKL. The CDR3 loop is CASSPMGRGKYYGYTF. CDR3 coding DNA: TGCGCCAGCAGCCCGATGGGCAGGGGAAAATACTATGGCTACACCTTC.

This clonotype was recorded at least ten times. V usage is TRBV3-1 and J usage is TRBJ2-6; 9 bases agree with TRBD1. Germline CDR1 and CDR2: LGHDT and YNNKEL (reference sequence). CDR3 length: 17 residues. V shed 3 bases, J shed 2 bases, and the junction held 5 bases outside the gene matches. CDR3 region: CASSQEQGAPGANVLTF. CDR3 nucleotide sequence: TGTGCCAGCAGCCAGGAACAGGGGGCGCCTGGGGCCAACGTCCTGACTTTC.

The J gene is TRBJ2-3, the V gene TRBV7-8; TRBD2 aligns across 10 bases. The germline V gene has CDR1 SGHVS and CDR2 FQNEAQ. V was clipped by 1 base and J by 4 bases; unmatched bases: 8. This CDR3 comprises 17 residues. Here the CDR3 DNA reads TGTGCCAGCAGCTTAGATCCTAGCGGGAGTCGGTCAGATACGCAGTATTTT. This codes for CASSLDPSGSRSDTQYF.

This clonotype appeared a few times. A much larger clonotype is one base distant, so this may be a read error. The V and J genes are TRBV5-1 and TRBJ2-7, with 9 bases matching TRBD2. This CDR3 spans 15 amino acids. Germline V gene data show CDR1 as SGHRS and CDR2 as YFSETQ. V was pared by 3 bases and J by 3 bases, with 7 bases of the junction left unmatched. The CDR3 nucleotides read TGCGCCAGCAGCTACCGAGCGGGAGGAAGCTACGAGCAGTACTTC. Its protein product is CASSYRAGGSYEQYF.

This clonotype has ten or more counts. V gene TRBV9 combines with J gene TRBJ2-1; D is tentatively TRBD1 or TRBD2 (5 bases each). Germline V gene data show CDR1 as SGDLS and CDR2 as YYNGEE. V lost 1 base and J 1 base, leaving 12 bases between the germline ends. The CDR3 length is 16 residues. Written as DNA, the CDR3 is TGTGCCAGCAGCGTAACCGGGACCCCTTCCTACAATGAGCAGTTCTTC. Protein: CASSVTGTPSYNEQFF.

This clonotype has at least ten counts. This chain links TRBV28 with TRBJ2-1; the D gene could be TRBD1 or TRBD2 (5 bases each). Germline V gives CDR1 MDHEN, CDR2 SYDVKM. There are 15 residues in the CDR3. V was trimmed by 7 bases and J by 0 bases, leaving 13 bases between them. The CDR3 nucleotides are TGTGCCAGCATCTCGGGACGGCTCTCCTACAATGAGCAGTTCTTC. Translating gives CASISGRLSYNEQFF.

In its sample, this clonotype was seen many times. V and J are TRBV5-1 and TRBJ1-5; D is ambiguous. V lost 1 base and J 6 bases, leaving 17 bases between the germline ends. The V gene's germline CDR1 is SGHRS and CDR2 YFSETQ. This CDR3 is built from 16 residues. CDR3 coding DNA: TGCGCCAGCAGCTTGAGGCGGCCCCGGAGGAGTCAGCCCCAGCATTTT. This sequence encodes CASSLRRPRRSQPQHF.

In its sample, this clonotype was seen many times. The CDR3 sequence: CASSSPTGFHEQYF. The CDR3 DNA reads TGTGCCAGCAGTTCCCCGACAGGGTTCCACGAGCAGTACTTC. The chain has TRBV6-5 and TRBJ2-7; 7 bases line up with TRBD1. V shed 4 bases and J 5 bases; nucleotides not matched to a gene: 8. The CDR3 extends over 14 amino acids. Germline CDR1 and CDR2: MNHEY and SVGAGI.

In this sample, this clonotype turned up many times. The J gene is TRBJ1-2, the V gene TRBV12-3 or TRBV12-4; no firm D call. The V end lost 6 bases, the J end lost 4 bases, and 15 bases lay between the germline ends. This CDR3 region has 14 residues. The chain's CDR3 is CASRTRGGPYGYTF. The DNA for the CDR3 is TGTGCCAGCAGGACCCGGGGAGGGCCCTATGGCTACACCTTC.

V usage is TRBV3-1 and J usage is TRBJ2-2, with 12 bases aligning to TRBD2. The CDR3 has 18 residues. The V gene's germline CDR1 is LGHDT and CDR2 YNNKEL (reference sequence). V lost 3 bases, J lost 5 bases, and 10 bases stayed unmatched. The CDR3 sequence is CASSHPTSGRLSTGELFF. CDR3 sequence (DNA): TGTGCCAGCAGCCATCCAACTAGCGGGAGGTTATCTACCGGGGAGCTGTTTTTT.

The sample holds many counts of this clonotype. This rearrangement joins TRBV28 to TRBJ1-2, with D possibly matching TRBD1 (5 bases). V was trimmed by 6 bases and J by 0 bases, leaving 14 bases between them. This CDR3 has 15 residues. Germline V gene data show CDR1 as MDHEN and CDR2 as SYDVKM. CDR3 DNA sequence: TGTGCCAGCAGCTCCCCCCGGGGGGCTAACTATGGCTACACCTTC. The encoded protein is CASSSPRGANYGYTF.

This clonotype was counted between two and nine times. The CDR3 nucleotides are TGTGCCAGCAGCCCCGCGGTGGCAGCTTCAGATACGCAGTATTTT. This codes for CASSPAVAASDTQYF. The chain is built from TRBV7-3 and TRBJ2-3; unclear D gene. This CDR3 comprises 15 residues. V was clipped by 5 bases and J by 4 bases, with 16 bases between them. The germline CDR1 and CDR2 sequences are SGHTA and FQGTGA.

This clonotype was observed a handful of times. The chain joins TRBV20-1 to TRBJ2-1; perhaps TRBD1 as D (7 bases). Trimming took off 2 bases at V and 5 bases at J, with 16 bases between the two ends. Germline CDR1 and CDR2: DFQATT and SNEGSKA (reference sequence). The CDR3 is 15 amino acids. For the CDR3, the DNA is TGCAGTGCTAGACGGGCAGGGGGGTCCCACAATGAGCAGTTCTTC. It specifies CSARRAGGSHNEQFF.

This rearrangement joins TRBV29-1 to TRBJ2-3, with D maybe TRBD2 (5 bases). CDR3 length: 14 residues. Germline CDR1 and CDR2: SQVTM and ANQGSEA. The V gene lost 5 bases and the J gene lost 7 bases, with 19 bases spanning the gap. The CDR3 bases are TGCAGCGTTCTTATAGAGGACTCGGGGAATACGCAGTATTTT. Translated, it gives CSVLIEDSGNTQYF.